The present T cell receptor (beta chain) was sequenced within a study of Ad26.COV2.S vaccination and SARS-CoV-2 variants. Worth noting for this clone: Its antigen remains unknown.

Sequencing used immunoSEQ multiplex PCR; TCRdb keeps in-frame clones, though not all of them. The table has under 150,000 clones, 80% to 90% seen once. Overall study findings and caveats: The TCR-based breadth and depth measures might underestimate overall T cell responses.

Germline CDR1 SEHNR, CDR2 FQNEAQ (reference sequence). There are 18 residues in the CDR3. V trimming: 4 bases; J trimming: 6 bases; junction bases outside the gene matches: 18. This TCR was sampled from a human donor who had recovered from COVID-19. The rearrangement links TRBV7-9 to TRBJ1-2; the match to TRBD1 covers 9 bases. The source was peripheral blood, collected after recovery from COVID-19. The CDR3 here is CASSYQPGQGSENNGYTF. DNA of the CDR3: TGTGCCAGCAGCTACCAGCCGGGACAGGGTTCCGAAAACAATGGCTACACCTTC.